The source of this T cell receptor (beta chain) is a study of cytomegalovirus exposure and HLA in healthy donors (dated by TCRdb to the late 2010s). Describing the broader study: An earlier analysis of under 600 of the donors reported more than 250 Gb of sequence data and 100 million to 130 million unique TCR beta sequences from 150 million to 200 million T cells. An early release that covered several hundred HLA-typed donors contained approximately 300 gigabases of sequencing data and 70 million to 100 million unique TCR sequences. Of the approximately 400 genotyped donors, approximately 82% fell in the genetic ancestry cluster associated with self-reported Caucasian donors. The study aimed to test whether cataloging public T cell receptors could reveal signatures of past pathogen exposure. Using immunosequencing, the study profiled T cell repertoires from about 620 subjects and related those repertoires to cytomegalovirus serostatus. Along with the approximately 700-subject first cohort, a separate validation cohort of over a hundred different subjects was used. High-throughput TCR immunosequencing, statistical association of individual TCRs with disease status, and machine learning were combined to predict cytomegalovirus infection status. A later analysis re-examined previously published TCR beta repertoires from several hundred donors and added high-resolution HLA genotyping to investigate patterns of TCR occurrence. The later analysis used no new phenotypic data to find candidate immune exposures, relying instead on TCR beta sequences and their occurrence across donors. An earlier analysis of some 500 of the donors used high-throughput TCR beta sequencing to judge whether each TCR beta V gene segment behaved as functional or pseudogenic. Alongside the repertoire data, information on donor age, sex, ethnicity and CMV serostatus was compiled. In a later genetic analysis, genome-wide SNP genotypes for about three fifths of the roughly 670 donors were used, and that subset was treated as a discovery cohort. Every discovery cohort repertoire had been produced on one sequencing platform. HLA typing covered class I and class II loci at four-digit resolution. The number of donors typed differed by locus, with roughly 629-640 for A, B, C, DRB1 and DQB1, roughly 550 for DQA1, 600 to 610 for DPA1, and around 430 for DPB1. About five DR-DQ haplotypes were handled as single units for association and clustering, since linkage in the cohort was strong. Across about 370 genotyped donors of the cohort, an average of roughly 200,000 unique TCR beta nucleotide sequences per donor were sequenced, and around 19% of those sequences were non-productive. What the study reported, not specific to this receptor: Sequencing depth was assumed to be roughly uniform across donors in the presence/absence analyses, though that assumption may not hold. A further reported finding was that TCR beta sequences accurately predicted the HLA-A and HLA-B alleles for most subjects in the first cohort. The 87-base-pair reads could not distinguish some IMGT-functional V segments, including TRBV6-2 and TRBV6-3, so those segments were excluded. Assigning TCR associations to individual alleles was difficult when HLA alleles, especially DR and DQ, strongly co-occurred. Correlated functional status among segregating V segments might be attributable to linkage disequilibrium, but an unknown experimental factor could not be ruled out. A later analysis associated 16,951 TCR beta sequences with specific HLA alleles at a false discovery rate of 0.05. Compared with equally common non-associated chains, HLA-associated TCR beta chains in a later analysis were more clonally expanded and had lower generation probabilities. Most TCR sequences were seen in very few donors, while some public TCRs were found in many individuals. In an earlier analysis of more than 450 of the donors, most TCR beta V segments were observed in productive rearrangements about 87% or about 30% of the time, broadly matching IMGT annotations. A later genetic analysis associated a missense DCLRE1C variant with V-gene and J-gene trimming of TCR beta chains, and an independent cohort replicated the association. The sequencing pipeline was judged likely to have produced a cluster of highly shared sequence variants as a technical artifact. In the study, 150 to 200 TCR beta chains were listed as associated with cytomegalovirus. The authors suggested that the approach could potentially be extended to other disease states and immunological phenotypes. Because counts were too low, seventeen rarely observed V segments, including chromosome 9 orphons, were excluded from the earlier analysis of several hundred of the donors. Because HLA typing was missing for some donors at each locus, association tests included only the typed subset. According to a later analysis, parvovirus B19, influenza, CMV and Epstein-Barr virus appeared linked to several top co-occurrence clusters. According to a later genetic analysis, donors in an Asian-associated ancestry cluster had fewer N-insertions in productive TCRs than the approximately 670-donor mean. A later analysis found that most CMV-associated TCR beta chains appeared HLA-restricted, with HLA associations seemingly driven largely by CMV exposure. Only TCR beta chains were sequenced in this cohort, and the absence of alpha or paired-chain data limited detectable features. The only immune exposure information available for the cohort was CMV serostatus. In vitro tests confirmed that a few of the cytomegalovirus-associated TCR beta chains recognize cytomegalovirus antigens. In a later analysis, the rate of TCR association differed among HLA loci, with DRB1 alleles having the most associated TCRs and HLA-C alleles having the fewest. In both the original and validation cohorts, the classifier was reported to diagnose cytomegalovirus status with high specificity and sensitivity.

Including the terminal cysteine and phenylalanine, the CDR3 comprises 18 residues. Only the CDR3 DNA stays, 54 bases, in frame from base 1. CDR1 is given as LNHNV and CDR2 as YYDKDF, both from the germline V gene (reference sequence). V loses 0 bases at its end and J loses 4 bases; junction bases beyond the gene matches: 5. This clone is a singleton in its sample. The antigen this receptor binds is unknown. No base qualities exist here, and no much larger clone lies one base off it. Libraries came from the immunoSEQ multiplex PCR assay. The multiplex PCR relied on a mix of 60 forward primers for TCR Vbeta segments and 13 reverse primers for TCR Jbeta segments. The CDR3 region of rearranged TCR beta genes was amplified from genomic DNA by a multiplex PCR assay. Amplified TCR beta libraries were sequenced as 87-base-pair reads on the Illumina HiSeq System. Per the authors' processing: A later analysis counted tens of millions of unique TCR beta chains across the 550 to 750 repertoires, and roughly 10 million of these chains were shared by at least two donors. To remove PCR and sequencing errors, raw reads were error-corrected and collapsed into unique sequences using a nearest-neighbor algorithm that merged closely related sequences. Alignment of CDR3 sequences to IMGT reference sequences was used to assign V, D and J gene segments. Each retained sequence needed at least a six-nucleotide match to both a V gene segment and a J gene segment. Rearrangements were classified as productive when the CDR3 lacked stop codons and remained in frame with V and J, and all other rearrangements were classified as non-productive. CDR3 was defined according to IMGT convention as the region running from the second conserved V-encoded cysteine to the conserved J-encoded phenylalanine. The earlier analysis of some 600 of the donors excluded sequences that lacked an unambiguous match to a single V gene segment. In an earlier analysis of approximately 550 of the donors, V segments were called functional above 56.7% productive rearrangements and were called segregating when the between-donor standard deviation exceeded 5%. A statistical classification framework was developed to diagnose cytomegalovirus status using the catalog of TCR beta chain sequences. A later analysis assigned V and J genes by comparing TCR nucleotide sequences with IMGT/GENE-DB human TR gene sequences. A later analysis assigned CDR3 sequences and most-parsimonious VDJ recombination scenarios with the TCRdist pipeline. In a later analysis, each TCR beta chain was defined by its CDR3 amino acid sequence together with its V-gene family, and reads without a unique V-gene family were excluded. As a way to deal with suspected cross-contamination and a sequencing artifact, a later analysis dropped 450 to 700 nucleotide sequences that were highly shared and had low generation probability. A later analysis calculated a clonal expansion index for each public chain from normalized within-repertoire ranks of inferred template counts. In a later analysis, generation probabilities were computed with a VDJ recombination model fitted to out-of-frame rearrangements, and the resulting probabilities were checked against IGoR. In a later analysis, TCR-TCR, TCR-HLA and TCR-CMV co-occurrence was scored with hypergeometric tests, and a repertoire-size bias correction was applied to TCR pairs. False discovery rates were estimated in a later analysis by permuting HLA or CMV assignments 20 times. In a later analysis, co-occurring TCRs were grouped using DBSCAN, and TCRdist sequence similarity was added for clustering within HLA-allele-positive subsets. Repertoires with fewer than 30,000 or more than 120,000 public chains were left out of co-occurrence clustering, as were about 5 repertoires with anomalous nucleotide sharing. TCRdb holds this immuneACCESS table with in-frame rearrangements only. Some clones are missing; in checked studies, unresolved V genes explain under half, and the rest has no known cause. The DNA gave D and trimming, while V, J and clone size come from that table. A total of over 100,000 clones appear in this sample, roughly 68% of them only once. The ten top clones hold 0.87% of the sample.

In total, roughly 670 healthy bone marrow donors made up the cohort. All cohort members were sampled while nominally healthy, although unrecorded immune exposures were likely present. The donor tested CMV seronegative, placing the donor among the 350 to 400 seronegative members of the cohort. Every donor gave a peripheral blood sample, and the peripheral blood mononuclear cells from that sample were used for TCR beta sequencing. Genomic DNA extraction from the blood cell samples was performed with the Qiagen DNeasy Blood Extraction Kit. In this chain, TRBV15 is recombined with TRBJ2-1; 14 central nucleotides agree with TRBD2. Sequencing was carried out using PBMCs. This sequence was found in a woman in her 30s in good health and CMV-seronegative. At the DNA level, the sequence is TGTGCCACCAGCAGAGATAGAGGGACTAGCGGGAGATACAATGAGCAGTTCTTC. Its product reads: CATSRDRGTSGRYNEQFF.